Each of the 16 T cell receptor beta chains below was sequenced from the same sample in a study of T cell responses to AZD1222 COVID-19 vaccine. Produced via immunoSEQ multiplex PCR; TCRdb's table is partial and in-frame only. The table records more than 150,000 clones, approximately 91% of them present only once. The source was peripheral blood, collected on day 0 of AZD1222 vaccination. These receptors all come from an adult in good health.

The V and J genes are TRBV15 and TRBJ1-1; a weak D match, TRBD1 (5 bases). Trimming pared 3 bases from V and 11 bases from J, leaving 19 bases between. This CDR3 contains 14 residues. Per germline, CDR1 LNHNV and CDR2 YYDKDF (reference sequence). CDR3 amino acids: CATSSSDIRGMAFF. The CDR3, as DNA: TGTGCCACCAGCAGTTCGGACATTAGAGGGATGGCTTTCTTT.

In this sample, this clone turned up a few times. Here the CDR3 DNA reads TGCAGCGTCCTACAGAGTGCGGGCTATGGCTACACCTTC. The encoded protein is CSVLQSAGYGYTF. The J gene is TRBJ1-2, the V gene TRBV29-1; no clear D gene. Per the germline V gene, CDR1 is SQVTM and CDR2 is ANQGSEA. The CDR3 is made up of 13 amino acids. V lost 6 bases to trimming and J lost 4 bases, with 15 bases between them.

V is TRBV19 and J is TRBJ2-2; tentatively, D is TRBD1 (6 bases). The V end lost 0 bases, the J end lost 0 bases, and 11 bases lay between the germline ends. There are 17 residues in the CDR3. Germline V gene sequence: CDR1 LNHDA, CDR2 SQIVND (reference sequence). CDR3: CASSIDHSGANTGELFF. CDR3 DNA: TGTGCCAGTAGTATAGATCATTCAGGGGCGAACACCGGGGAGCTGTTTTTT.

V and J are TRBV28 and TRBJ1-1; D perhaps matches TRBD1 (6 bases). The CDR3 sequence is 13 residues long. The V end lost 2 bases, the J end lost 4 bases, and 8 bases lay between the germline ends. CDR1 and CDR2 from the germline V gene are MDHEN and SYDVKM. The CDR3 reads CASSLTGTTEAFF. Here the CDR3 DNA reads TGTGCCAGCAGTTTAACAGGGACCACTGAAGCTTTCTTT.

As concerns this clone: One junction end disagrees with the germline gene, perhaps due to a read error. V usage is TRBV18 and J usage is TRBJ1-3; 8 bases fit TRBD1. CDR3 size: 15 residues. The V gene's germline CDR1 is KGHSH and CDR2 LQKENI. CDR3 coding DNA: TGTGCCAGCTCAGCACCAGGGGGCCGTAGAAACACCATATATTTT. Protein: CASSAPGGRRNTIYF.

Note on this clone: A junction boundary mismatches the germline segment, possibly from a read error. The chain is built from TRBV7-7 and TRBJ2-2; 10 nucleotides agree with TRBD2. The CDR3 totals 16 residues. From germline, CDR1 is SSHAT and CDR2 FNYEAQ (reference sequence). This chain's CDR3 is CASSLGLAGATGELFF. CDR3 coding DNA: TGTGCTAGCAGTCTTGGGCTAGCGGGGGCCACCGGGGAGCTGTTTTTT.

V usage is TRBV19 and J usage is TRBJ2-7, with no clear D. Germline V gene data show CDR1 as LNHDA and CDR2 as SQIVND (reference sequence). Trimming stripped 0 bases from V and 4 bases from J, with 10 bases between. The CDR3 sequence is 14 residues long. CDR3 protein: CASSIDFETYEQYF. CDR3 sequence (DNA): TGTGCCAGTAGTATAGATTTCGAGACTTACGAGCAGTACTTC. Based on the CDR3 plus reference TRBV19 and TRBJ2-7, the full variable domain is DGGITQSPKYLFRKEGQNVTLSCEQNLNHDAMYWYRQDPGQGLRLIYYSQIVNDFQKGDIAEGYSVSREKKESFPLTVTSAQKNPTAFYLCASSIDFETYEQYFGPGTRLTVT.

This clone was seen a handful of times. The rearrangement joins TRBV3-1 (or the pseudogene TRBV3-2) to TRBJ1-5; D is unclear. CDR1 is LGHDT and CDR2 is YNNKEL in the germline V gene (reference sequence). V was shortened by 5 bases and J by 1 base, with 6 bases between the two germline ends. The CDR3 totals 13 residues. The CDR3 sequence: CASSGDSNQPQHF. CDR3 coding DNA: TGTGCCAGCAGCGGCGACAGCAATCAGCCCCAGCATTTT.

This clone has only one observation. This sequence joins TRBV28 and TRBJ2-2, with a weak D call TRBD1 (6 bases). Germline V gene sequence: CDR1 MDHEN, CDR2 SYDVKM. This CDR3 contains 13 residues. V gave up 7 bases and J gave up 7 bases, with 13 bases separating them. The DNA for the CDR3 is TGTGCCAGCAACCCCAGGGGTGGCGGGGAGCTGTTTTTT. Its protein is CASNPRGGGELFF.

The V and J genes are TRBV19 and TRBJ2-7; TRBD2 matches at 8 bases. Trimming took 4 bases from V and 3 from J; bases not matched to a gene: 5. The CDR3 has 14 residues. CDR1 and CDR2 (germline): LNHDA, SQIVND (reference sequence). The CDR3 nucleotides read TGTGCCAGTAGTACGGGACTAGTTAACTACGAGCAGTACTTC. This encodes CASSTGLVNYEQYF.

The V call is TRBV15, the J call TRBJ2-2, with unresolved D. Trimming left V 3 bases short and J 2 bases short, with 10 bases between. The CDR3 loop spans 15 amino acids. From germline, CDR1 is LNHNV and CDR2 YYDKDF (reference sequence). This chain's CDR3 is CATSRPPDNTGELFF. The DNA of the CDR3 is TGTGCCACCAGCAGGCCACCGGATAACACCGGGGAGCTGTTTTTT.

The chain employs TRBV12-3 or TRBV12-4 and TRBJ2-7; D remains unclear. Trimming cost V 5 bases and J 0 bases, with 8 bases left between them. This CDR3 comprises 13 residues. Here the CDR3 DNA reads TGTGCCAGCAGTGCCCTTTCCTCCTACGAGCAGTACTTC. This gives the protein CASSALSSYEQYF.

The genes are TRBV15 and TRBJ2-1; possible D gene TRBD1, 5 bases. V gave up 1 base and J gave up 9 bases, with 10 bases separating them. CDR1 and CDR2 from the germline V gene are LNHNV and YYDKDF (reference sequence). CDR3 length: 13 amino acids. CDR3 DNA sequence: TGTGCCACCAGCAGAGCAGGAAGGGGTGAGCAGTTCTTC. Protein sequence: CATSRAGRGEQFF.

The chain has TRBV6-2 or TRBV6-3 and TRBJ2-1; 13 bases match TRBD2. The CDR3 loop spans 18 amino acids. Unmatched junction bases numbered 10, after V lost 6 bases and J lost 2 bases. CDR1 and CDR2 (germline): MNHEY, SVGEGT. The CDR3 loop is CASSAWTSGRGTYNEQFF. As DNA, the CDR3 is TGTGCCAGCAGCGCCTGGACTAGCGGGAGAGGGACCTACAATGAGCAGTTCTTC.

J is TRBJ1-2 and V is TRBV10-1; D gene ambiguous. CDR3 length: 13 residues. Germline V gives CDR1 WNHNN, CDR2 SYGVQD (reference sequence). Trimming took off 2 bases at V and 7 bases at J, with 11 bases between the two ends. The CDR3 loop is CASSEQTMGGYTF. For the CDR3, the DNA is TGCGCCAGCAGTGAGCAAACGATGGGTGGCTACACCTTC.

The chain employs TRBV5-5 and TRBJ1-2, with TRBD1 as a possible D gene (5 bases). Germline V gene lookup returns CDR1 SGHKS and CDR2 YYEKEE (reference sequence). With 3 bases removed from V and 5 bases from J, the gap between germline ends came to 11 bases. The CDR3 covers 13 residues. The CDR3 region has the DNA TGTGCCAGCAGCTCCTGGGACCCGTATGGCTACACCTTC. Its protein product is CASSSWDPYGYTF.